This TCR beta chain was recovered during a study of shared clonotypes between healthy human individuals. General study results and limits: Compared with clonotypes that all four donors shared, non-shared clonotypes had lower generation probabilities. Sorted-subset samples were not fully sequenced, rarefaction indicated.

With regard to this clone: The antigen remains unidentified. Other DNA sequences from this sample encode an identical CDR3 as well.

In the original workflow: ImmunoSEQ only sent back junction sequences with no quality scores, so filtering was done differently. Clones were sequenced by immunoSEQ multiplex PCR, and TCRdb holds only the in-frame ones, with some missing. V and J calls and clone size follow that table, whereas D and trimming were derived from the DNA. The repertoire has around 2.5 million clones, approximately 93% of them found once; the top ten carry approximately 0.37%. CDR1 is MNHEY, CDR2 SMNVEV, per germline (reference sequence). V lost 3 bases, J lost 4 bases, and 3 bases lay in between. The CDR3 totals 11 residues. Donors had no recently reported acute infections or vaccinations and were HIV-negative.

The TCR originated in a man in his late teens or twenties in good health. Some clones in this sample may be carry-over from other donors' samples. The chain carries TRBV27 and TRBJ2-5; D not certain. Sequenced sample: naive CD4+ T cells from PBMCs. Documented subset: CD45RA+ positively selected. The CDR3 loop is CASSFRETQYF. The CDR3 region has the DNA TGTGCCAGCAGTTTTCGAGAGACCCAGTACTTC.